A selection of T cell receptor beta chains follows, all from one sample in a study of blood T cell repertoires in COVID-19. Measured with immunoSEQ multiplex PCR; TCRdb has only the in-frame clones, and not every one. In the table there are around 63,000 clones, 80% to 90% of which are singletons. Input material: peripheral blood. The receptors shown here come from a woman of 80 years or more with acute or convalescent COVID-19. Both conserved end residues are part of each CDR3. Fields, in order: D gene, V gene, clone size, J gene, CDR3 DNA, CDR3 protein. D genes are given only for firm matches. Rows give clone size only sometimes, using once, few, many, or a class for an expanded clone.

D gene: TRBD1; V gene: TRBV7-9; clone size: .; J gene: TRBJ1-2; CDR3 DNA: TGTGCCAGCAGCTTAGAGGCGAGGGGGCGAGGCTACACCTTC; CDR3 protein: CASSLEARGRGYTF
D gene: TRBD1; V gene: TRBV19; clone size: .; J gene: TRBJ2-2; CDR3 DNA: TGTGCCAGTAGTGGGAGACAGGGGAGCACCGGGGAGCTGTTTTTT; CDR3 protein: CASSGRQGSTGELFF
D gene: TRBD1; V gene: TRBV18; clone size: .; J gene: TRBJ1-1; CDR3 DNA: TGTGCCAGCTCACCCCTCCTGCGGACAGGGGACAACACTGAAGCTTTCTTT; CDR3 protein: CASSPLLRTGDNTEAFF
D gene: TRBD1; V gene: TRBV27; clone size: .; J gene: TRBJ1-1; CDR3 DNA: TGTGCCAGCAGAAAAAAGAGGGACAGTTACACTGAAGCTTTCTTT; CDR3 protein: CASRKKRDSYTEAFF
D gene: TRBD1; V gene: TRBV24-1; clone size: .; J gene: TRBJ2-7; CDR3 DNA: TGTGCCACCAGTGACTCCCGGAGGACAGGGAACGAGCAGTACTTC; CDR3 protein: CATSDSRRTGNEQYF
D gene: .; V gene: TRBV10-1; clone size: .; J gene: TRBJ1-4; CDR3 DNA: TGCGCCACTTCAGCGGCGACTAATGAAAAACTGTTTTTT; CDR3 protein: CATSAATNEKLFF
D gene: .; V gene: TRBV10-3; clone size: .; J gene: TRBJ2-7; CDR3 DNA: TGTGCCATCAGTGACCTGGGGACTCGCGAGCAGTACTTC; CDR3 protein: CAISDLGTREQYF
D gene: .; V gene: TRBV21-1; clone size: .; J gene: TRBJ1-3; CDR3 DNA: TGTGCGAGGCCCAAGTTGAGAAACACCATATATTTT; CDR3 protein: CARPKLRNTIYF
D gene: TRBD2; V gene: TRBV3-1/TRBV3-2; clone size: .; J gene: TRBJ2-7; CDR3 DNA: TGTGCCAGCAGCTACGAGCGGGAGGGGCACGAGCAGTACTTC; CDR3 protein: CASSYEREGHEQYF
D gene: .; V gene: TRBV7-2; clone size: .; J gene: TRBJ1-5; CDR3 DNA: TGTGCCAGCAGCTCACTCCCCGGGAATCAGCCCCAGCATTTT; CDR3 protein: CASSSLPGNQPQHF
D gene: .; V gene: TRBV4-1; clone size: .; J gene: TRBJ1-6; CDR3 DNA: TGCGCCAGCAGCCAAGAAGGACAGAGCTCCTATAATTCACCCCTCCACTTT; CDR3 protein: CASSQEGQSSYNSPLHF
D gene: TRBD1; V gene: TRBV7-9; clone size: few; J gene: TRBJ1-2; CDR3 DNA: TGTGCCAGCAGCTACGGACAGGGGTACGGCTACACCTTC; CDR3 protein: CASSYGQGYGYTF
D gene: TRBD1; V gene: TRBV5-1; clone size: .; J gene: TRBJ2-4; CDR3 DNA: TGCGCCAGCAGCTTCCCAGGGGGTTGGGAATCAAACATTCAGTACTTC; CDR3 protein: CASSFPGGWESNIQYF
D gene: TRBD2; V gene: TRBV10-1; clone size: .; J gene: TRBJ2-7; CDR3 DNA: TGCGCCAGCAGTGATCGCGGGACTACCTACGAGCAGTACTTC; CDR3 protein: CASSDRGTTYEQYF
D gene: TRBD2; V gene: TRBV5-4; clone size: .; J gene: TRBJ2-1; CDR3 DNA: TGTGCCAGCAGCTTGGCCCGGGGGGGCGCCTACAATGAGCAGTTCTTC; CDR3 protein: CASSLARGGAYNEQFF
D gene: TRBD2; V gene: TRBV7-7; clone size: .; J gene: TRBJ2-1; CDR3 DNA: TGTGCCAGCAGCCCCACCGGACTAGCGGGAGGAGGGGAGCAGTTCTTC; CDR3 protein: CASSPTGLAGGGEQFF
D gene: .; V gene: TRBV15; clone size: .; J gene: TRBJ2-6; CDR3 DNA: TGTGCCACCAGCAGAGGTTGGCCAGGGTCACGCTACTCTGGGGCCAACGTCCTGACTTTC; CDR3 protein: CATSRGWPGSRYSGANVLTF
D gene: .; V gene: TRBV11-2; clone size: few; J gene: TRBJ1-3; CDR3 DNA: TGTGCCAGCAGCCCGCGACAGGCCCTCTCTGGAAACACCATATATTTT; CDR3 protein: CASSPRQALSGNTIYF
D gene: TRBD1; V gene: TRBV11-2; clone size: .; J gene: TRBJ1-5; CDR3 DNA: TGTGCCAGCAGCTTAGGGACAGGGGGCAATCAGCCCCAGCATTTT; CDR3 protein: CASSLGTGGNQPQHF
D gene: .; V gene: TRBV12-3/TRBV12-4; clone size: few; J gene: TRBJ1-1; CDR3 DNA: TGTGCCAGCAGTGTCATGAGTGGGGGGGAAGCTTTCTTT; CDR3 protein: CASSVMSGGEAFF
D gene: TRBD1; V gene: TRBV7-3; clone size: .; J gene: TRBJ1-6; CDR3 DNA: TGTGCCAGCAGCGCGGACAGGGATTCACCCCTCCACTTT; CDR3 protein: CASSADRDSPLHF
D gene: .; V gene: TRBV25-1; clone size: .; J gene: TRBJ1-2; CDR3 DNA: TGTGCCAGCAGTCTTAACTATGGCTACACCTTC; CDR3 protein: CASSLNYGYTF
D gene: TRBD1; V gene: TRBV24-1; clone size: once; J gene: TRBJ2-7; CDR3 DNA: TGTGCCACCAGTGTTATACCTAGACGGGACAGGGGATCCCCGCGTCCCTACGAGCAGTACTTC; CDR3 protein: CATSVIPRRDRGSPRPYEQYF
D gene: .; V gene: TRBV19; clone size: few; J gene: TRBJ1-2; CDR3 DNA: TGTGCCAGTAGTAATAATGACAGGTTCCTTGTTTGGTATGGCTACACCTTC; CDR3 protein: CASSNNDRFLVWYGYTF
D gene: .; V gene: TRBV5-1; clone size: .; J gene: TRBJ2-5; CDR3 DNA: TGCGCCAGCAGCGATGGGACTGGAAAAGAGACCCAGTACTTC; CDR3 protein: CASSDGTGKETQYF
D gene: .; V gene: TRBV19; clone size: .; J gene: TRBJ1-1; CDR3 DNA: TGTGCCAGTAGCGAACAGGGTTCCGCTGAAGCTTTCTTT; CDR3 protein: CASSEQGSAEAFF
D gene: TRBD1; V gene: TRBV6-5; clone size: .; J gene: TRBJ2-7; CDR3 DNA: TGTGCCAGCAGTCCAACCCAGGACAGGGAGAACGAGCAGTACTTC; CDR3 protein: CASSPTQDRENEQYF
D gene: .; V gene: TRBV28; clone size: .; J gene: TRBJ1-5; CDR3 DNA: TGTGCCAGCAGGCCACAGAATCAGCCCCAGCATTTT; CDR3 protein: CASRPQNQPQHF
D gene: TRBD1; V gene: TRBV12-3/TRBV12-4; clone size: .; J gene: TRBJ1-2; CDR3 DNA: TGTGCCAGCAGACTGACCGGGACAGTAGGCTACACCTTC; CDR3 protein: CASRLTGTVGYTF
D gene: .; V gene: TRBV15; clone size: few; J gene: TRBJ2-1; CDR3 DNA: TGTGCCACCAGCGGGGGGGCGGCTTACAATGAGCAGTTCTTC; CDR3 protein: CATSGGAAYNEQFF
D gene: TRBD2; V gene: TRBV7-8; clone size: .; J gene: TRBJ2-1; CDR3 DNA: TGTGCCAGCAGCTTCAATCTCCGGGGGGGCTTTATGGATGAGCAGTTCTTC; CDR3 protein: CASSFNLRGGFMDEQFF
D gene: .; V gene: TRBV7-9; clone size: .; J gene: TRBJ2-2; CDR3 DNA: TGTGCCAGCAGCTACGGGGACGGGGAGCTGTTTTTT; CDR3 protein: CASSYGDGELFF
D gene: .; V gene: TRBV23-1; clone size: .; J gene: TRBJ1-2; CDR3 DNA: TGCGCCAGCAGTCGAAGGGGCCTGGGCTATGGCTACACCTTC; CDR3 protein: CASSRRGLGYGYTF
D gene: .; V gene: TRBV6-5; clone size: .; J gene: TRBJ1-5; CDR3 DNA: TGTGCCAGCAGTTACAACGGAGGGTTAAATCAGCCCCAGCATTTT; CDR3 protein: CASSYNGGLNQPQHF
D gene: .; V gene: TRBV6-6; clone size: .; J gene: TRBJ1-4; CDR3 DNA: TGTGCCAGCAGTTCCGCGACAGAAAAACTGTTTTTT; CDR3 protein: CASSSATEKLFF
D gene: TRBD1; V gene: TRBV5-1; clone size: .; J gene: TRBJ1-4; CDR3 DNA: TGCGCCAGCAGCTTCAGGGGGGATGAAAAACTGTTTTTT; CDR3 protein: CASSFRGDEKLFF
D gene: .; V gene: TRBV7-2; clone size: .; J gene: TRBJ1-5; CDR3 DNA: TGTGCCAGCAGCGCAACAGGGTTCAATCAGCCCCAGCATTTT; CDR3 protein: CASSATGFNQPQHF
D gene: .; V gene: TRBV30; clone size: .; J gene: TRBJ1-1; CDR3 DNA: TGTGCCTGGAGTGGATCGGGGAGGGGGGAAGCTTTCTTT; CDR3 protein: CAWSGSGRGEAFF
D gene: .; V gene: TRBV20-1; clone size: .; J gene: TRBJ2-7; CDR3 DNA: TGCAGTGCTAGAGGAGGGTTCGAGCAGTACTTC; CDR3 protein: CSARGGFEQYF
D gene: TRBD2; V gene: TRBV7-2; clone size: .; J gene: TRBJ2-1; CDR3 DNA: TGTGCCAGCAGCTTAAGCGGGGGGGCCGTTGAGCAGTTCTTC; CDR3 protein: CASSLSGGAVEQFF
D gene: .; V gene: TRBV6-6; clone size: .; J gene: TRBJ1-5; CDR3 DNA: TGTGCCAGCAGTCGGCAGGCCGATCAGCCCCAGCATTTT; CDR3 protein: CASSRQADQPQHF
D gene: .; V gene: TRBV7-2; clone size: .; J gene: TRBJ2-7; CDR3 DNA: TGTGCCAGCAGCTTAGTGCCCCCCGTTGGGCTAGGACAGCGATACGAGCAGTACTTC; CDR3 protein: CASSLVPPVGLGQRYEQYF
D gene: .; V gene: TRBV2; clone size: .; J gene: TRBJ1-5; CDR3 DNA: TGTGCCAGCAGTGAACATGCAGGGCGAGATCAGCCCCAGCATTTT; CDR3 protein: CASSEHAGRDQPQHF
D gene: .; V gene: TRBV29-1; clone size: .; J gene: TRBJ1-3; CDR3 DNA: TGCAGCGTTGGATCGACTCCCGGCTCTGGAAACACCATATATTTT; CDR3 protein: CSVGSTPGSGNTIYF
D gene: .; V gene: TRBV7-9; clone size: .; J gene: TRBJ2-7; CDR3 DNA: TGTGCCTCCCAGACAGGAAGGTACGAGCAGTACTTC; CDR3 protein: CASQTGRYEQYF
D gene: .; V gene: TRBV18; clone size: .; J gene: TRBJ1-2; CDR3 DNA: TGTGCCAGCTCTCCCACCCAGACACCTACTAACTATGGCTACACCTTC; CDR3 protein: CASSPTQTPTNYGYTF
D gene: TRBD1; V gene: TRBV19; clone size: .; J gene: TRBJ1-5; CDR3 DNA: TGTGCCAGTAAGGGGACAGGGGTCGACAAACAGCCCCAGCATTTT; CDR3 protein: CASKGTGVDKQPQHF
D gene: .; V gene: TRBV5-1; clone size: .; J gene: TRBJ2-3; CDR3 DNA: TGCGCCAGCAGCCGTGAGGGTCCCGGATCCAGCACAGATACGCAGTATTTT; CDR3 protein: CASSREGPGSSTDTQYF
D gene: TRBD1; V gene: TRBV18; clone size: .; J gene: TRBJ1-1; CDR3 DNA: TGTGCCAGCTCCCCAGTGTGGGACAGGGAGAACACTGAAGCTTTCTTT; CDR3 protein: CASSPVWDRENTEAFF
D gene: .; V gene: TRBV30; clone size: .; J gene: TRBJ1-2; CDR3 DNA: TGTGCCTGGAGTCCACCAGGGTTCGGCTACACCTTC; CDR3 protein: CAWSPPGFGYTF
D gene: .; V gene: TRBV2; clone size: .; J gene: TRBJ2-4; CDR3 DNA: TGTGCCAGCACCCCGGAAGCCCGGGGCATTCAGTACTTC; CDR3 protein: CASTPEARGIQYF
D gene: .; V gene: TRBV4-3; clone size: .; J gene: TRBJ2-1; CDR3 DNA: TGCGCCAGCAGCCAAGGCTGGGGGCCGAGGGATGAGCAGTTCTTC; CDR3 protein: CASSQGWGPRDEQFF
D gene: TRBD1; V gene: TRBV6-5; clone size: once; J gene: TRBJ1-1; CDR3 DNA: TGTGCCAGCAGTCCCCGGGACAGGGGGCGGACTGAAGCTTTCTTT; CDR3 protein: CASSPRDRGRTEAFF